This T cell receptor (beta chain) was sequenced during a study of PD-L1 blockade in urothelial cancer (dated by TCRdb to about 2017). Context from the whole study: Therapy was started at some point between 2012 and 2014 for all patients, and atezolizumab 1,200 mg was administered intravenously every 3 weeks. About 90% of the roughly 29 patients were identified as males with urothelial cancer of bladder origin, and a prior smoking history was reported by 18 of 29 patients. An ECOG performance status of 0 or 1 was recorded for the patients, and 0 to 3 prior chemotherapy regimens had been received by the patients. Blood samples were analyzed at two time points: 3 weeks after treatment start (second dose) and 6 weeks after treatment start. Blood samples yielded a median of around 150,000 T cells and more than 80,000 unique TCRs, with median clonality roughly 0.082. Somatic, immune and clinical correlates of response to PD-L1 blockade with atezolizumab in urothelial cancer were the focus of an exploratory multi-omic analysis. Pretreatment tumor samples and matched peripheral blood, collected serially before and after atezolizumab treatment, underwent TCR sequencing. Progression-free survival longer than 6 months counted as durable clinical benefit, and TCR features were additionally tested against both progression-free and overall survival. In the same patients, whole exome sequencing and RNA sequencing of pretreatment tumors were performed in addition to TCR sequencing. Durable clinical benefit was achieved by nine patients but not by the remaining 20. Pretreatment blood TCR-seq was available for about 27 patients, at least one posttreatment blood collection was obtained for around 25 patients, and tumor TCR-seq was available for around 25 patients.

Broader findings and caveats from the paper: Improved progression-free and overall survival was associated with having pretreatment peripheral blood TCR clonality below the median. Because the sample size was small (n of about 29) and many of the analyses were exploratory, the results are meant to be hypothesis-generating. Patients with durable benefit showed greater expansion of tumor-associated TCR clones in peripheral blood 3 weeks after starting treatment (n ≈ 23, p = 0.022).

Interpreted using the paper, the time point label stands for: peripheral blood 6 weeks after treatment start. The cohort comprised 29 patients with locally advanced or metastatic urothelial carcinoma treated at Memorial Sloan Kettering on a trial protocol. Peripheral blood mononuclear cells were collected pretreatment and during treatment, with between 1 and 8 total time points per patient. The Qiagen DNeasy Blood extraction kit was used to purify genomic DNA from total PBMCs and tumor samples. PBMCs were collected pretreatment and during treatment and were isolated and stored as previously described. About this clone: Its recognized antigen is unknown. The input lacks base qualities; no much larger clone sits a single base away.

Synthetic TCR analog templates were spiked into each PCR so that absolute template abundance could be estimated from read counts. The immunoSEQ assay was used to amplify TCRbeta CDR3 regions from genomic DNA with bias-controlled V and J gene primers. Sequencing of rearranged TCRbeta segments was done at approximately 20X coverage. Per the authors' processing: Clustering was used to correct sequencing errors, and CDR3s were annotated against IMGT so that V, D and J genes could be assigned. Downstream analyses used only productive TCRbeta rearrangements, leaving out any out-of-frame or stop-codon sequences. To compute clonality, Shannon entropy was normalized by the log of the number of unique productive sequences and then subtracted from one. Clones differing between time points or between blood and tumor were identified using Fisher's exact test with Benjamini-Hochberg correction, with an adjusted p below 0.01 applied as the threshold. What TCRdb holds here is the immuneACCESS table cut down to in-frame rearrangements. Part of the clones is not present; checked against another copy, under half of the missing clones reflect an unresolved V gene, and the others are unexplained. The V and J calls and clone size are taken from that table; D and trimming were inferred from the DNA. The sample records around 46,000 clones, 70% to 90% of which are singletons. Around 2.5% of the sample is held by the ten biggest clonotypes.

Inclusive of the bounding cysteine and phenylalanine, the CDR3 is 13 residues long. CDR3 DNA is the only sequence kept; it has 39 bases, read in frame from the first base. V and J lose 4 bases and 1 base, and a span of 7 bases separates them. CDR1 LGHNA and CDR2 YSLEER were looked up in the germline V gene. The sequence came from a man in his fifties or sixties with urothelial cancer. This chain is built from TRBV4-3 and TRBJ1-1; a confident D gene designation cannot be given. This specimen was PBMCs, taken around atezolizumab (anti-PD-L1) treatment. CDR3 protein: CASSLVWNTEAFF. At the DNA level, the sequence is TGCGCCAGCAGCCTTGTATGGAACACTGAAGCTTTCTTT.